Reported below is one TCR beta chain. Its antigen is as yet unknown. This sample is part of a study of cytomegalovirus exposure and HLA in healthy donors. Findings of the study overall: In a later analysis, specific HLA alleles were associated with over 15,000 TCR beta sequences at a 0.05 false discovery rate.

CDR3 size: 14 residues. The ends lost 4 bases at V and 6 bases at J; junction bases unmatched: 5. The V gene's germline CDR1 is SGHNT and CDR2 YENEEA. Both 60 Vbeta primers and 13 Jbeta primers went into the PCR. Assay used: immunoSEQ multiplex PCR; TCRdb lists only in-frame clones, some missing. The sample carries about 180,000 clones, 70% to 80% recorded once. Specimen: PBMCs. This clonotype originated in a woman aged 40 to 50 in good health and CMV-seronegative. The J gene is TRBJ1-1, the V gene TRBV11-3; 10 positions match TRBD1. The DNA of the CDR3 is TGTGCCAGCAGCTCCGGGACAGGGGAGCCTGAAGCTTTCTTT. Translated: CASSSGTGEPEAFF. Full variable domain (rest looked up from reference TRBV11-3 and TRBJ1-1): EAGVVQSPRYKIIEKKQPVAFWCNPISGHNTLYWYLQNLGQGPELLIRYENEEAVDDSQLPKDRFSAERLKGVDSTLKIQPAELGDSAVYLCASSSGTGEPEAFFGQGTRLTVV.